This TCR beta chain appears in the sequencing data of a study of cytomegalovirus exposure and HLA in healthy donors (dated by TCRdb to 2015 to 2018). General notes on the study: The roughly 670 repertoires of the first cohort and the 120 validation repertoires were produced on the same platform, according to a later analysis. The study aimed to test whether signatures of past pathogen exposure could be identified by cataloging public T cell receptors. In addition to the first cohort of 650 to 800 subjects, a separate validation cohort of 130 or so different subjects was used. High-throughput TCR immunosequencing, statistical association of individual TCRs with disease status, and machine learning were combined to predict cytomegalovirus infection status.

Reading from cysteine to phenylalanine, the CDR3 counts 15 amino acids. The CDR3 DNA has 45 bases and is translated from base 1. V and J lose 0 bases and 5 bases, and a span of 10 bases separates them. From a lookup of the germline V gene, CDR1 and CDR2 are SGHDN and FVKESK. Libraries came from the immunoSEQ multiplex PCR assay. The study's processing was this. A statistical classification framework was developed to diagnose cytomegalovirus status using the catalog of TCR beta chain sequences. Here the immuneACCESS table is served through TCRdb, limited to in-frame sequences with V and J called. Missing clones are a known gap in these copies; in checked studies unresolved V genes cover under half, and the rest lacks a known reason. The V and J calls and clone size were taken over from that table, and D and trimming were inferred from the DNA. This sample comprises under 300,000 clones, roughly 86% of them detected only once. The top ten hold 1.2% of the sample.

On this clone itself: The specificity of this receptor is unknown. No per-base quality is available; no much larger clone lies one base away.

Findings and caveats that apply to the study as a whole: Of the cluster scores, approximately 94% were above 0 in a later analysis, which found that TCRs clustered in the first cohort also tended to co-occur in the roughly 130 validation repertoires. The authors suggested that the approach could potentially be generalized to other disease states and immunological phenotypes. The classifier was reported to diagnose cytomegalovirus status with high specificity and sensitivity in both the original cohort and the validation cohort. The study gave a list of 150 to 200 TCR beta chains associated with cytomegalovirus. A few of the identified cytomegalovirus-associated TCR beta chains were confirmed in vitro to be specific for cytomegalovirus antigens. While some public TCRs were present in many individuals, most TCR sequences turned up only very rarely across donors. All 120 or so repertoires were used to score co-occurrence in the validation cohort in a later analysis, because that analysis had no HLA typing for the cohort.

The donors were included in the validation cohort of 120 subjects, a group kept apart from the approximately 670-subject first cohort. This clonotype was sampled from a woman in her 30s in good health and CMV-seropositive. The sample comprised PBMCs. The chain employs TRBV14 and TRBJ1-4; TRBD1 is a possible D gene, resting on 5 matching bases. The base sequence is TGTGCCAGCAGCCAAGATCGCAGGGCCAATGAAAAACTGTTTTTT. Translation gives CASSQDRRANEKLFF.